This T cell receptor beta chain was sequenced for a study of blood T cell repertoires in COVID-19. Study background: Sites in the United States, Italy and Spain provided acute and convalescent COVID-19 samples. T cells, B-cell-depleted T cells, or PBMCs provided the cDNA or gDNA that served as material.

Original methodology: Amplification from reference gene primers served as the basis for estimated nucleated cell counts. Some clones are missing from TCRdb's copy, which holds only in-frame ones; the method was immunoSEQ multiplex PCR. V, J and clone size were drawn from that table, and D and trimming were deduced from the DNA. The table shows hundreds of thousands of clones, with roughly 90% occurring only once. Seattle-derived patients entered the study during active infection and were followed longitudinally. V lost 7 bases and J lost 7; bases outside the gene matches: 11. The V gene's germline CDR1 is MNHEY and CDR2 SVGAGI. This CDR3 spans 14 amino acids.

Sequencing used peripheral blood. The genes are TRBV6-5 and TRBJ2-5, with 8 bases that match TRBD1. This TCR derives from a woman in her twenties or thirties with COVID-19, enrolled during active disease. This chain's CDR3 is CASIGTGRLVTQYF. For the CDR3, the DNA is TGTGCCAGCATCGGGACAGGCAGACTCGTGACCCAGTACTTC.